This entry lists 8 T cell receptor beta chains sequenced from one sample in a study of monozygotic twins with inflammatory bowel disease. TCRdb re-called the 5' RACE reads and catalogs CDR3 proteins one per entry, DNA excluded. This sample contains about 300,000 distinct CDR3 sequences. The specimen was blood. These receptors were collected from a human donor with ulcerative colitis or Crohn's disease, or a healthy co-twin of an affected twin (not recorded which).

This rearrangement joins TRBV11-2 to TRBJ2-6; TCRdb returns TRBD1, unconfirmable since there is no DNA. Looked up from germline, CDR1 is SGHAT and CDR2 is FQNNGV. The CDR3 extends over 18 amino acids. CDR3 amino acids: CASTERTWDLSGANVLTF.

The chain has TRBV5-1 and TRBJ1-3. This CDR3 has 13 amino acids. Germline-derived CDR1 and CDR2 are SGHRS and YFSETQ. The CDR3 reads CASSLLTTPPIYF.

V gene TRBV12-3 or TRBV12-4 combines with J gene TRBJ1-1; the TRBD1 assignment by TCRdb is unverifiable without DNA. This CDR3 contains 13 residues. The CDR3 spells CASRPSGGRTAFF.

V and J are TRBV20-1 and TRBJ2-3. The CDR3 covers 13 residues. Germline V gene lookup returns CDR1 DFQATT and CDR2 SNEGSKA (reference sequence). CDR3 protein: CSARDPPADTQYF.

The V gene is TRBV5-1, the J gene TRBJ1-3; the TCRdb D gene call, TRBD1, has no DNA to confirm it. Germline CDR1 is SGHRS and CDR2 is YFSETQ. The CDR3 has 13 residues. CDR3 sequence reads: CASRNSLQGTIYF.

The rearrangement uses TRBV11-2 and TRBJ2-1; TCRdb proposes TRBD2, but this gene call is untestable without DNA. The germline V gene encodes CDR1 SGHAT and CDR2 FQNNGV. The CDR3 is 21 residues long. The CDR3 protein is CASSLYNQGAGLSFPYNEQFF. Combining the CDR3 with reference TRBV11-2 and TRBJ2-1 gives the whole variable domain EAGVAQSPRYKIIEKRQSVAFWCNPISGHATLYWYQQILGQGPKLLIQFQNNGVVDDSQLPKDRFSAERLKGVDSTLKIQPAKLEDSAVYLCASSLYNQGAGLSFPYNEQFFGPGTRLTVL.

The chain uses TRBV5-1 and TRBJ2-7; absent DNA, TCRdb's TRBD1 call cannot be checked. Germline values: CDR1 SGHRS, CDR2 YFSETQ. The length of the CDR3 is 14 residues. CDR3 amino acids: CASSQGITGYEQYF.

The chain recombines TRBV29-1 with TRBJ2-7. In germline, CDR1 is SQVTM, CDR2 ANQGSEA. The CDR3 is 11 amino acids. CDR3 protein: CSVRSGYEQYF.